This T cell receptor beta chain emerged from a study of cytomegalovirus exposure and HLA in healthy donors. This clone was seen more than once but under ten times. What it binds is unknown. PCR amplification relied on 60 Vbeta primers (plus 13 Jbeta primers). Here immunoSEQ multiplex PCR was the method, and the copy in TCRdb shows in-frame clones only, minus some. The sample holds 150,000 to 200,000 clones, 80% seen once. Germline V gene data show CDR1 as SGDLS and CDR2 as YYNGEE. Trimming removed 4 bases from V and 8 bases from J, with 12 bases in between. The CDR3 has 12 amino acids. General study findings and limits: In a later analysis, productive TCRs from donors in an Asian-associated ancestry cluster reportedly carried fewer N-insertions than the cohort mean. Analysis performed later found about 18,000 TCR beta sequences associated with HLA alleles at 0.05 false discovery rate. A later look showed TCR association rates differing by HLA locus, highest for DRB1 and lowest for HLA-C. Exclusion as indistinguishable affected some V segments, including TRBV6-2 and TRBV6-3.

This chain connects TRBV9 to TRBJ1-1, with a tentative D call TRBD1 (6 bases). The receptor was isolated from a human donor in good health. Material for sequencing was PBMCs. The CDR3 loop is CASSRGGGEAFF. The DNA for the CDR3 is TGTGCCAGCAGCCGCGGGGGCGGGGAAGCTTTCTTT.